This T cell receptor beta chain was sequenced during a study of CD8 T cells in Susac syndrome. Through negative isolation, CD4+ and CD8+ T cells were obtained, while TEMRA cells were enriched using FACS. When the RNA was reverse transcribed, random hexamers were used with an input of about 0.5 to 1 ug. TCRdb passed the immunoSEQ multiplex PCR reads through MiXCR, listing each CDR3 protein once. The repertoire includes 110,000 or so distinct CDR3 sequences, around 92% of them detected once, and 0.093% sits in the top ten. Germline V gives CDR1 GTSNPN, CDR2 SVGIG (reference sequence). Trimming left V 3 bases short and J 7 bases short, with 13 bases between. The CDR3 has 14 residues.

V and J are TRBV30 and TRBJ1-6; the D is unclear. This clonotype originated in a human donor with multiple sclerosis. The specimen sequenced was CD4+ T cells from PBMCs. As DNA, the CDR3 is TGTGCCTGGAGAAGAGCAGGCAGAAATTCACCCCTCCACTTT. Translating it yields CAWRRAGRNSPLHF.